This entry describes one TCR beta chain. Its binding antigen is unknown. Base qualities are missing; no much larger clone stands one base away. A distance of 5 bases separates the germline ends of V and J, which lose 4 bases and 1 base respectively. The germline V gene (reference sequence) provides CDR1 SEHNR and CDR2 FQNEAQ. Reading from cysteine to phenylalanine, the CDR3 counts 13 amino acids. CDR3 DNA only is kept here, 39 bases in frame from base 1. What this sample's treatment or condition label stands for: live attenuated yellow fever vaccine strain. PBMCs were isolated from peripheral blood using a standard Ficoll-Paque protocol. CD4 and CD8 T-cell fractions were isolated with Dynabeads CD4 and CD8 positive selection kits. RNA was extracted with TriZol from bulk PBMCs, CD4 and CD8 fractions, and dextramer-positive and dextramer-negative fractions. This sample is part of a study of T cells after yellow fever vaccination (dated by TCRdb to the late 2010s). The study in broad terms: Libraries from fractions with low cell numbers were prepared with the SMART-Seq v4 Ultra Low Input RNA kit. Two healthy male donors, one aged 18 to 29 and one aged 30 to 40 years, made up the cohort. To track T-cell clones before and after primary and booster YFV17D yellow fever vaccination, bulk TCR alpha and beta repertoires were sequenced longitudinally. Blood samples were taken at several timepoints before and after primary and secondary immunization, and bulk PBMC replicates and cell subsets were isolated. The research as a whole found: Because abundant contaminating clonotypes from the bulk population could be contained in FACS-sorted repertoires, computational filtering was required. The study included only two donors, which limits how far the findings can be generalized. Most clones expanded after primary vaccination (about 96% of CD4 and about 85% of CD8) were re-detected after the booster, suggesting that broad memory maintenance occurred. The secondary T-cell response was found to be weaker but faster than the primary response, with a peak reached on day 5 rather than on day 15. A small fraction of clonotypes showed up in both the CD4 and CD8 compartments, probably as a result of convergent recombination.

TCR cDNA was synthesized by 5'RACE template switching, which introduced a universal primer site and unique molecular identifiers. Priming of cDNA synthesis was performed from both the TCR alpha and TCR beta constant segments. Two PCR steps were used to amplify libraries, with sample barcodes and sequencing adapters being added in the second step. Sequencing of libraries was done on Illumina HiSeq 2500 (2x100 bp) or NovaSeq (2x150 bp). The paper's data handling went like this. MIGEC was used to demultiplex reads and collapse the reads into UMI consensus sequences, and MiXCR was used for V(D)J alignment. Using edgeR on replicate PBMC samples, clonotypes were called vaccine-responding if FDR was below 0.01 and the log2 fold change was above 5 up to day 15. Each bulk clonotype received a CD4 or CD8 identity based on whether the sequenced CD4 or CD8 repertoire contained that clonotype at higher abundance. TCRdb reworked the public reads: Q25 trimming with fastp, MiXCR clone assembly, productive beta chains retained. Identical CDR3 protein sequences are pooled into one entry, listed with their most common genes and DNA. The V and J calls here are based on TCRdb, not the publication. For this sample the table gives 200,000 to 250,000 distinct CDR3 sequences, of which 6.9% were detected only once. Together, the top ten hold roughly 0.93% of the sample.

This TCR was sampled from a man between 25 and 39 years old who received the YFV17D yellow fever vaccine. The sequencing used CD4+ T cells sorted from PBMCs, collected 15 days after the yellow fever booster vaccination. The sequence is built from TRBV7-9 and TRBJ1-3; possibly the D gene is TRBD1, per 5 matching bases. The sequenced DNA: TGTGCCAGCAGCTCAGGGTCTGGAAACACCATATATTTT. It is translated as CASSSGSGNTIYF.